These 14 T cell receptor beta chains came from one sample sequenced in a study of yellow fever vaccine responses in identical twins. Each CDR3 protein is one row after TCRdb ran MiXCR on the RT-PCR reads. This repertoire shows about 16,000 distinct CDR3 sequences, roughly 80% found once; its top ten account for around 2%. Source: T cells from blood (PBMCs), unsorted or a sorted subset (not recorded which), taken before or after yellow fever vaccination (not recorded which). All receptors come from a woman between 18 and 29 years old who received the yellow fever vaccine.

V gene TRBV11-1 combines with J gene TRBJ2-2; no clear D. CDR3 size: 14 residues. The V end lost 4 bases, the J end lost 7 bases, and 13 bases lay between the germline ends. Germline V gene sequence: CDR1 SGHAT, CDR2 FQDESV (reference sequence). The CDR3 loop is CASSSVDTSGELFF. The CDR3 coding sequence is TGTGCCAGCAGCTCGGTAGACACAAGCGGGGAGCTGTTTTTT.

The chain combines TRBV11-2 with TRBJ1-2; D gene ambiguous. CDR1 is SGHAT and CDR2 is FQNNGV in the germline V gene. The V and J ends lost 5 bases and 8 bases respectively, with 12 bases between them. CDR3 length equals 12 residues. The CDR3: CASSPEGAGYTF. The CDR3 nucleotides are TGTGCCAGCAGCCCGGAGGGCGCAGGCTACACCTTC.

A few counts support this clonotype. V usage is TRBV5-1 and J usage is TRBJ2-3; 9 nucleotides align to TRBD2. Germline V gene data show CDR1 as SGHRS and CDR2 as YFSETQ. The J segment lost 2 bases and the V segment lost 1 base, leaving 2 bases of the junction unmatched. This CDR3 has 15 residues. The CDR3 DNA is TGCGCCAGCAGCTTGCCTAGCGGGGCCACAGATACGCAGTATTTT. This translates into CASSLPSGATDTQYF.

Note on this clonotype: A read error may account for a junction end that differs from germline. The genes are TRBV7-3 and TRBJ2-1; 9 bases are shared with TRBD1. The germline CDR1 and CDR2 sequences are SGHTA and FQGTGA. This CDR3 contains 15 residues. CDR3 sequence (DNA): TGTGCCAGCAGCATAACCTTACAGGGGGCTGGTGAGCAGTTCTTC. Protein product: CASSITLQGAGEQFF.

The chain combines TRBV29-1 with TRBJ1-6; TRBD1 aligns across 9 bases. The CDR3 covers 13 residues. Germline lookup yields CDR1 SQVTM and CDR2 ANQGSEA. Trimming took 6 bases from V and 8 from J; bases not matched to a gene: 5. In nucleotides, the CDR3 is TGCAGCGTCCGGGACAGGGAGTATTCACCCCTCCACTTT. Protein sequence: CSVRDREYSPLHF.

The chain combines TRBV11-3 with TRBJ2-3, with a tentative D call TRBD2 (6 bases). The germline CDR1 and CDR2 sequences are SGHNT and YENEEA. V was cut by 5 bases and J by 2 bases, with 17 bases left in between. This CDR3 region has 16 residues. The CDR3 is CASSASGGGHTDTQYF. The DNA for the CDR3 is TGTGCCAGCAGCGCATCTGGGGGAGGACACACAGATACGCAGTATTTT. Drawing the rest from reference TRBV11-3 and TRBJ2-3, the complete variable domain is EAGVVQSPRYKIIEKKQPVAFWCNPISGHNTLYWYLQNLGQGPELLIRYENEEAVDDSQLPKDRFSAERLKGVDSTLKIQPAELGDSAVYLCASSASGGGHTDTQYFGPGTRLTVL.

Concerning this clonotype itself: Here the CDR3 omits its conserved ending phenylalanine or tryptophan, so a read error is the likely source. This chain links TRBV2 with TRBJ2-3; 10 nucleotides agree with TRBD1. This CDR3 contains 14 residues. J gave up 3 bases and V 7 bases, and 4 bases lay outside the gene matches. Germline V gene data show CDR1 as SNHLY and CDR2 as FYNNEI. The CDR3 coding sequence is TGTGCCAGCAACCGGGACAGGGGAACAGATACGCAGTATCTT. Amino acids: CASNRDRGTDTQYL.

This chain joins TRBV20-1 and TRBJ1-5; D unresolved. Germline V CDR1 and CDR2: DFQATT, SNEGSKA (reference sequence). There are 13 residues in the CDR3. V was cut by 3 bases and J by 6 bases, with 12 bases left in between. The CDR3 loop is CSASAGVVQPQHF. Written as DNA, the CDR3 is TGCAGTGCTAGTGCTGGGGTTGTTCAGCCCCAGCATTTT.

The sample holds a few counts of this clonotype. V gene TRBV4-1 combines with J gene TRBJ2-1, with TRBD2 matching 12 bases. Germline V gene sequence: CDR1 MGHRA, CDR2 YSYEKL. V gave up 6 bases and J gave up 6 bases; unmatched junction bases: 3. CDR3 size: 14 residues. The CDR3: CASRILAGGNEQFF. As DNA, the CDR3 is TGCGCCAGCAGGATACTAGCGGGGGGCAATGAGCAGTTCTTC.

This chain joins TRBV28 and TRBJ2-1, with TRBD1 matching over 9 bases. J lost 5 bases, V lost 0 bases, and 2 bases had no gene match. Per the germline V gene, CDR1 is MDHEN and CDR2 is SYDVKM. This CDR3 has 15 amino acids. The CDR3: CASSLWDRGHNEQFF. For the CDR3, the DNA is TGTGCCAGCAGTTTATGGGACAGGGGCCACAATGAGCAGTTCTTC.

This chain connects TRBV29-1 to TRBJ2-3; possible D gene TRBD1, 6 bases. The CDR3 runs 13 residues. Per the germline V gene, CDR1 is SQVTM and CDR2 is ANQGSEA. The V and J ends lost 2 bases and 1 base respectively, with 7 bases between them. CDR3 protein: CSVERTGTDTQYF. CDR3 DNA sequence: TGCAGCGTTGAACGGACAGGCACAGATACGCAGTATTTT.

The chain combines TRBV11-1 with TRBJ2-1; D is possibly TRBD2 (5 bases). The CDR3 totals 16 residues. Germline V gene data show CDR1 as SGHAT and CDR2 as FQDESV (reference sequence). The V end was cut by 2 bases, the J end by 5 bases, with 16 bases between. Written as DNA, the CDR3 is TGTGCCAGCAGCTTATCAGAGGTGGACTTTCACAATGAGCAGTTCTTC. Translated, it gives CASSLSEVDFHNEQFF. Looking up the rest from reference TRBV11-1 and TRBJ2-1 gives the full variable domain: EAEVAQSPRYKITEKSQAVAFWCDPISGHATLYWYRQILGQGPELLVQFQDESVVDDSQLPKDRFSAERLKGVDSTLKIQPAELGDSAMYLCASSLSEVDFHNEQFFGPGTRLTVL.

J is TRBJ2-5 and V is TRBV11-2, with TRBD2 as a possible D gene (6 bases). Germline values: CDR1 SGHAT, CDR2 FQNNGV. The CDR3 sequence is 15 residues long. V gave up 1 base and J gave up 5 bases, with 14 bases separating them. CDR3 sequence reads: CASSLGDWEWETQYF. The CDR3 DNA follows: TGTGCCAGCAGCTTAGGGGACTGGGAGTGGGAGACCCAGTACTTC.

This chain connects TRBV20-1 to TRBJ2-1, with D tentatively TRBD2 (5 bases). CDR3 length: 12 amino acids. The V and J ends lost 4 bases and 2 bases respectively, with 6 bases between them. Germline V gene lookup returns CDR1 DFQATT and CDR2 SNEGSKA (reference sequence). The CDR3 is CSATGTYNEQFF. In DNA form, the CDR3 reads TGCAGTGCTACGGGGACCTACAATGAGCAGTTCTTC.